This T cell receptor (beta chain) is drawn from a study of blood T cell repertoires in COVID-19. The junction had 1 base not matched to a gene; V was cut back by 6 bases and J by 2 bases. Germline values: CDR1 KGHSH, CDR2 LQKENI. The CDR3 totals 13 residues. Authors' analysis steps: The authors estimated nucleated cell counts from reference gene primer amplification. Only in-frame clones appear in the TCRdb table, and some are missing; sequencing was by immunoSEQ multiplex PCR. The DNA gave D and trimming, while V, J and clone size come from that table. The sample yields under 250,000 clones, around nine tenths seen once.

This TCR was recovered from a woman in her sixties with acute or convalescent COVID-19. The rearrangement uses TRBV18 and TRBJ2-7; 10 bases fit TRBD1. The sequenced sample was peripheral blood. CDR3: CASSGTGAYEQYF. The CDR3 DNA follows: TGTGCCAGCTCGGGGACAGGGGCCTACGAGCAGTACTTC.